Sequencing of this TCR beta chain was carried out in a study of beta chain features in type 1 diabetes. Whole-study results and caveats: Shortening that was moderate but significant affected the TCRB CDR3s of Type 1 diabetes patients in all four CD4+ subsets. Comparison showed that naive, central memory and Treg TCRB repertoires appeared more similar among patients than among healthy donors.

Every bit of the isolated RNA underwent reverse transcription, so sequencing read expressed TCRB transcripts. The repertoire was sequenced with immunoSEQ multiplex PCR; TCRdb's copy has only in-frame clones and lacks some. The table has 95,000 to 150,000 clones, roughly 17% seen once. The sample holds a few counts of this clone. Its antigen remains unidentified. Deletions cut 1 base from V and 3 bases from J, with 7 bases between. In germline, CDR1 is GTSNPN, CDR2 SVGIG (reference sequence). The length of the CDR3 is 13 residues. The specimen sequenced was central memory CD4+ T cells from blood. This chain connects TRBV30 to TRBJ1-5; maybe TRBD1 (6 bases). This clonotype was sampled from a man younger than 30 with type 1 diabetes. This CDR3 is CAWSGTDNQPQHF. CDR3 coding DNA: TGTGCCTGGAGTGGGACAGACAATCAGCCCCAGCATTTT.